This T cell receptor beta chain derives from a study of CD8 T cells in Susac syndrome. Reverse transcription used about 0.5 to 1 ug RNA and random hexamers. The method of amplification for TCR beta CDR3 was immunoSEQ multiplex PCR, covering 54 Vbeta and 13 Jbeta. One entry per CDR3 protein results from TCRdb running MiXCR on the immunoSEQ multiplex PCR reads. The sample contains a few hundred thousand distinct CDR3 sequences, 95% of which appear only once. The sequencing sample was made of CD4+ T cells from PBMCs. The source is a human donor with multiple sclerosis.

DNA of the CDR3: TGTGCCAGCAGACAGAACTCGGTCCGCTACGAGCAGTACTTC. This encodes CASRQNSVRYEQYF. This chain uses TRBV11-2 with TRBJ2-7, with unresolved D. Trimming left V 6 bases short and J 3 bases short, with 15 bases between. The CDR3 extends over 14 amino acids. Germline V gene sequence: CDR1 SGHAT, CDR2 FQNNGV.